The source of this TCR beta chain is a study of quantifying T cell responses using KT2 cells. At the level of the study: TCR alpha and beta constant-region primers primed reverse transcription of RNA. The T4 ligation step was estimated to exceed 8.5% efficiency under optimum conditions. A predetermined fluorescence threshold ended the second PCR, run as a qPCR.

Each cDNA got a UMI-containing oligo ligated at its 3' end. The first PCR ran 4 to 5 cycles with an equimolar RC1.1 and RC1.2 beta primer mix. Each CDR3 protein is one row after TCRdb ran MiXCR on the UMI-ligation and nested PCR reads. The repertoire holds tens of thousands of distinct CDR3 sequences, 6% to 8% seen once, with 15% to 18% in the top ten. The germline V and J ends were trimmed by 6 bases and 5 bases, with 13 bases remaining between them. Germline CDR1 SGHTA, CDR2 FQGTGA. The CDR3 has 13 residues. This clonotype was observed a handful of times. Known numbers of the T cell clone KT2 were added to PBMC. A range of KT2-to-PBMC ratios was made using fixed PBMC numbers.

The chain has TRBV7-3 and TRBJ1-1, with TRBD1 as a possible D gene (5 bases). The source material was PBMCs spiked with cells of the T cell clone KT2. This TCR came from a human donor. The CDR3 sequence: CASSQTGGTEAFF. The CDR3 bases are TGTGCCAGCAGTCAGACCGGGGGTACTGAAGCTTTCTTT.